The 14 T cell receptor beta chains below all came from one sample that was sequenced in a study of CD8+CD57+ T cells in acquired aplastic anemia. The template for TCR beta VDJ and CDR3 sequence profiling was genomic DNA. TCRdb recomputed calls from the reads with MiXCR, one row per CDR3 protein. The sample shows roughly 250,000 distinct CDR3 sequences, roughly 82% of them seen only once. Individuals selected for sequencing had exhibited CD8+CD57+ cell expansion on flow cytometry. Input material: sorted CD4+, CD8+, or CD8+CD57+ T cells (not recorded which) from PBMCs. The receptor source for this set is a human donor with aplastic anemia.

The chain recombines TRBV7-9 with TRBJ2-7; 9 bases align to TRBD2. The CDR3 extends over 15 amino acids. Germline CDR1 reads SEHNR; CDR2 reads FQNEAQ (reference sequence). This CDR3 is CASSPKRSGGYEEYV. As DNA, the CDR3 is TGTGCCAGCAGCCCAAAAAGAAGCGGGGGGTACGAGGAGTACGTC.

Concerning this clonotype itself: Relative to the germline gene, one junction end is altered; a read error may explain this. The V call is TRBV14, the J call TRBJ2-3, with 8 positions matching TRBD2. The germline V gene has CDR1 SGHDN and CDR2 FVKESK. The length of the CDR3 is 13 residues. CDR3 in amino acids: CASGAGGEATEYF. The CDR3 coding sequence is TGTGCCAGCGGGGCCGGGGGGGAGGCTACGGAGTATTTT.

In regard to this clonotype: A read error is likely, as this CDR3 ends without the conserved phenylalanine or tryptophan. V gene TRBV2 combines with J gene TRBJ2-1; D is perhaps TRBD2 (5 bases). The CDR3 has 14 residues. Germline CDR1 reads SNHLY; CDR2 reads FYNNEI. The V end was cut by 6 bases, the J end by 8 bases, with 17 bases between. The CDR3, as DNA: TGTGCCAGCAGGGAACGCGGGCAGAGCGATGAGCAGTTCGTC. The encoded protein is CASRERGQSDEQFV.

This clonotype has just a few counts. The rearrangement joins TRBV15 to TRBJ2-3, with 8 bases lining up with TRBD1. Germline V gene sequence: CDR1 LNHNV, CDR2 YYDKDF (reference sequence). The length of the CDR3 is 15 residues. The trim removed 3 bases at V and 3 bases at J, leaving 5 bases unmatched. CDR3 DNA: TGTGCCACCAGCAGCTTGACAGGGGTGACAGATACGCAGTATTTT. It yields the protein CATSSLTGVTDTQYF.

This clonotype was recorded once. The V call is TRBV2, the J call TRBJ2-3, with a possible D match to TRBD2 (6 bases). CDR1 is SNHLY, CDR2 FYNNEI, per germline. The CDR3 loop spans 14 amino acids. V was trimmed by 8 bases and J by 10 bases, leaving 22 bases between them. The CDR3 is CASGEAGGDAPQYF. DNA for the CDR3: TGTGCCAGCGGCGAAGCGGGCGGTGACGCTCCGCAGTATTTT.

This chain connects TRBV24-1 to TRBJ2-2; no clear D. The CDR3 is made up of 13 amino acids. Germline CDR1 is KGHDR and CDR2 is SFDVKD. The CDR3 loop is CTGYDPNTGELFF. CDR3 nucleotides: TGTACCGGGTACGATCCGAACACCGGGGAGCTGTTTTTT.

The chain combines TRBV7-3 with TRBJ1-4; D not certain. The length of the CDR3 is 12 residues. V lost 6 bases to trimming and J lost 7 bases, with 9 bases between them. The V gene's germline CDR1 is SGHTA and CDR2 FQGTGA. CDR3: CASRKGGEKLFF. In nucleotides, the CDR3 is TGTGCCAGCAGGAAAGGCGGTGAAAAACTGTTTTTT. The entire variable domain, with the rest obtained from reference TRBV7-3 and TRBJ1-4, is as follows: GAGVSQTPSNKVTEKGKYVELRCDPISGHTALYWYRQSLGQGPEFLIYFQGTGAADDSGLPNDRFFAVRPEGSVSTLKIQRTERGDSAVYLCASRKGGEKLFFGSGTQLSVL.

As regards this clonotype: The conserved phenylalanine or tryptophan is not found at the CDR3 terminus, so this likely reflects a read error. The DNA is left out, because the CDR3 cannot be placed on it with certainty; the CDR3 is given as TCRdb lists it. The CDR3: CASSDGGGPETQY. The V gene is TRBV7-8, the J gene TRBJ2-3; the table's D call, TRBD2, has no DNA check behind it. 13 amino acids form the CDR3, both terminal residues included. Germline V CDR1 and CDR2: SGHVS, FQNEAQ.

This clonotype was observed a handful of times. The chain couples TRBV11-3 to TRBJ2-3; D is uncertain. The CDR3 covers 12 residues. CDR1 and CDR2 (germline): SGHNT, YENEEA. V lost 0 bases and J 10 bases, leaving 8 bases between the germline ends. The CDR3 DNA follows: TGTGCCAGCAGCTTAGATCCAACAGCGCAGTATTTT. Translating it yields CASSLDPTAQYF.

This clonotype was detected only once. The CDR3, as DNA: TGTGCCAGCAGCTTATCGGGAGGGGACACAGGGGCGCAGTATTTT. It yields the protein CASSLSGGDTGAQYF. V usage is TRBV7-9 and J usage is TRBJ2-3; TRBD2 is a possible D gene (8 bases). In germline, CDR1 is SEHNR, CDR2 FQNEAQ (reference sequence). Trimming cost V 2 bases and J 10 bases, with 19 bases left between them. This CDR3 is 15 amino acids long. The complete variable domain, with remaining parts taken from reference TRBV7-9 and TRBJ2-3, reads DTGVSQNPRHKITKRGQNVTFRCDPISEHNRLYWYRQTLGQGPEFLTYFQNEAQLEKSRLLSDRFSAERPKGSFSTLEIQRTEQGDSAMYLCASSLSGGDTGAQYFGPGTRLTVL.

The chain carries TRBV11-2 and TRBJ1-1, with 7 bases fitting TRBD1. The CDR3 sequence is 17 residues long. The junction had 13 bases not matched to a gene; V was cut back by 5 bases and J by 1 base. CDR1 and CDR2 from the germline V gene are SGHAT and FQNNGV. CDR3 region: CASSPRGTAQANTEAFF. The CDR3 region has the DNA TGTGCCAGCAGCCCCAGGGGGACGGCACAAGCGAACACTGAAGCTTTCTTT.

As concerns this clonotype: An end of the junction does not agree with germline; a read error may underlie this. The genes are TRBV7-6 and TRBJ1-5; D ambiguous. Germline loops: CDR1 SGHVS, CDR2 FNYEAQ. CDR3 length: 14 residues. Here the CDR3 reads CASSLANVNQPQHF. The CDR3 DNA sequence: TGTGCCAGCAGCCTAGCGAACGTCAATCAGCCCCAGCATTTT.

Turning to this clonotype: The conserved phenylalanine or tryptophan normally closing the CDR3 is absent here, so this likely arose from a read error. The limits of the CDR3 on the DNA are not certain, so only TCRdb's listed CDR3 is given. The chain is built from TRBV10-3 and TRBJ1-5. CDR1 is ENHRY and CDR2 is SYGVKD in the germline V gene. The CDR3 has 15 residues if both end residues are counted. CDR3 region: CASSKNARGHQPRHT.

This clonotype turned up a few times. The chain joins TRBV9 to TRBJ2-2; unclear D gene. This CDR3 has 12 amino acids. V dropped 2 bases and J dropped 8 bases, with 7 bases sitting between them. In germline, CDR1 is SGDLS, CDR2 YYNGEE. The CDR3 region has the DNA TGTGCCAGCAGCGTCCCGAAAGGGGAGCTGTTTTTT. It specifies CASSVPKGELFF. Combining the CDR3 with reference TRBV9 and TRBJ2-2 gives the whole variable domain DSGVTQTPKHLITATGQRVTLRCSPRSGDLSVYWYQQSLDQGLQFLIQYYNGEERAKGNILERFSAQQFPDLHSELNLSSLELGDSALYFCASSVPKGELFFGEGSRLTVL.